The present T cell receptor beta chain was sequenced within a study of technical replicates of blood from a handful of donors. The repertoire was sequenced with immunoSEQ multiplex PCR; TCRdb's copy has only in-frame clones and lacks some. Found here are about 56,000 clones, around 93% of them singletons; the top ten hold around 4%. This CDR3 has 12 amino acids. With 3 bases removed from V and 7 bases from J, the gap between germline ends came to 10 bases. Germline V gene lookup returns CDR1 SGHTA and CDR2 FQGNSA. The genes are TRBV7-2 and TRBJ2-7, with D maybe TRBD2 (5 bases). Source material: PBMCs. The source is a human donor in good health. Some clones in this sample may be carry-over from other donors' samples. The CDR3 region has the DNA TGTGCCAGCAGCTTCGCAGGCGGGGAGCAGTACTTC. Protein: CASSFAGGEQYF.